One and the same sample provided the 2 T cell receptor beta chains below, sequenced in a study of shared clonotypes between healthy human individuals. Generated by immunoSEQ multiplex PCR, the TCRdb table keeps only in-frame clones and is missing some. Here the sample spans 550,000 to 800,000 clones, over 65% being singletons. The sample comprised memory CD4+ T cells sorted from blood. Regarding subset: CD45RA-negative fraction. These receptors were obtained from a woman between 25 and 40 years old in good health.

Only one count was recorded for this clone. The chain recombines TRBV2 with TRBJ2-3, with TRBD2 identical over 7 bases. This CDR3 contains 15 residues. The V and J ends lost 6 bases and 5 bases, in that order; junction bases with no gene match: 11. From germline, CDR1 is SNHLY and CDR2 FYNNEI. The CDR3 sequence is CASRGGSPIVDTQYF. In DNA form, the CDR3 reads TGTGCCAGCAGGGGGGGGAGCCCAATCGTAGATACGCAGTATTTT.

This chain links TRBV10-3 with TRBJ1-1, with D uncertain. V gave up 4 bases and J gave up 3 bases, with 6 bases separating them. The CDR3 is 12 residues long. CDR1 and CDR2 (germline): ENHRY, SYGVKD. The CDR3 loop is CAISGGDTEAFF. CDR3 sequence (DNA): TGTGCCATCAGTGGTGGGGACACTGAAGCTTTCTTT.